The clone carrying this T cell receptor beta chain appeared many times. Antigen specificity is unknown. This CDR3 is built from 15 residues. V lost 5 bases and J 0 bases, leaving 11 bases between the germline ends. This sample stems from a study of T cells in Graves' hyperthyroidism and ophthalmopathy. In the study overall: Blood was drawn when the patient was first diagnosed and still untreated. Overall study findings and caveats: Patients with ophthalmopathy were separated from those with stable hyperthyroidism by a 13 V-J model.

Amplification of TCR beta CDR3 regions was performed using RNA transcripts as template. The study used the HTBI primer set for a first-round RT-PCR of the TCR CDR3. MiXCR was run by TCRdb on the multiplex PCR reads, yielding one entry per CDR3 protein. The sample shows approximately 510,000 distinct CDR3 sequences, more than 20% of them seen only once. The sequenced sample was blood. This chain connects TRBV12-3 or TRBV12-4 to TRBJ1-3; D possibly corresponds to TRBD1 (6 bases). This receptor was obtained from a man between 18 and 29 years old with Graves' hyperthyroidism. The CDR3 nucleotides are TGTGCCAGCAGTGGGGGGACATTCTCTGGAAACACCATATATTTT. It specifies CASSGGTFSGNTIYF.